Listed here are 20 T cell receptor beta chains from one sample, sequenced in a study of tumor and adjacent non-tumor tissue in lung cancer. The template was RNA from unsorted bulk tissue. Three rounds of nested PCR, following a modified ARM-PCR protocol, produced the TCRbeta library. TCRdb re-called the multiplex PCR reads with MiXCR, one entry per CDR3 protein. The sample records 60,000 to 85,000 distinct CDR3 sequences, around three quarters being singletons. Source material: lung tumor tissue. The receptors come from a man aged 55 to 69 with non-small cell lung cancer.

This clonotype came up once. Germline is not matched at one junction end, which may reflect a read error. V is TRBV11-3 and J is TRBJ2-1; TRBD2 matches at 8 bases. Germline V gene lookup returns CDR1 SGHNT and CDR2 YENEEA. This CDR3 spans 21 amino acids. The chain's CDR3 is CASNLTYGTRREAVGYNEQFF. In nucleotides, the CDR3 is TGTGCTAGCAACTTAACGTACGGTACTAGGCGGGAGGCCGTGGGCTACAATGAGCAGTTCTTC.

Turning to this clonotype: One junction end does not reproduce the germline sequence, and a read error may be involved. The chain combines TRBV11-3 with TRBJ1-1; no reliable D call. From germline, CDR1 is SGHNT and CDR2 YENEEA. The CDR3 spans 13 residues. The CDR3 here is CASSLGKNTEAFF. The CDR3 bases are TGTGCCAGCAGCTTAGGGAAGAACACAGAAGCTTTCTTT. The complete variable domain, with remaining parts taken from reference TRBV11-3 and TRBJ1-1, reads EAGVVQSPRYKIIEKKQPVAFWCNPISGHNTLYWYLQNLGQGPELLIRYENEEAVDDSQLPKDRFSAERLKGVDSTLKIQPAELGDSAVYLCASSLGKNTEAFFGQGTRLTVV.

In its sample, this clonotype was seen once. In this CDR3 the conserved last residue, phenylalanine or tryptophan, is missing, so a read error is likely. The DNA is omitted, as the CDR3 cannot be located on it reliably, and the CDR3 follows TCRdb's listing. This chain's CDR3 is CASSYKGGEERFL. This rearrangement joins TRBV6-5 to TRBJ2-2; TRBD1 reflects the table's D call only, with no check against the DNA. The germline CDR1 and CDR2 sequences are MNHEY and SVGAGI. Termini included, the CDR3 measures 13 amino acids.

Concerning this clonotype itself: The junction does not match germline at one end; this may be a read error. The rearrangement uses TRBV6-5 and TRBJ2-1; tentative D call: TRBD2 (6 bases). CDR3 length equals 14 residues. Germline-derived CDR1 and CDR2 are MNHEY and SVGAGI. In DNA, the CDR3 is TGTGCCAACAGTGCCGGGGGTTCCCGGAATGAGCAGTTCTTC. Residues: CANSAGGSRNEQFF.

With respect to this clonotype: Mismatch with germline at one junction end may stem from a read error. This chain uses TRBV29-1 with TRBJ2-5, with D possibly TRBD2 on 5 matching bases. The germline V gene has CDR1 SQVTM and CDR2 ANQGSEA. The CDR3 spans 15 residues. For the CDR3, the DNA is TGCAACGTTGATGGGCATCTAGCTAGACAAGAGACCCAGTACTTC. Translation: CNVDGHLARQETQYF.

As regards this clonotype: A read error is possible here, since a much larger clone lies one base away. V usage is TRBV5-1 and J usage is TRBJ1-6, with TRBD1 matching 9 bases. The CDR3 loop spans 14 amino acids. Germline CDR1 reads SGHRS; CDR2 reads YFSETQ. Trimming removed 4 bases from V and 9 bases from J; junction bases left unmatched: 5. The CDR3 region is CASSLGTGTSPLHF. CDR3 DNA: TGCGCCAGCAGCCTCGGGACAGGGACTTCACCCCTCCACTTT.

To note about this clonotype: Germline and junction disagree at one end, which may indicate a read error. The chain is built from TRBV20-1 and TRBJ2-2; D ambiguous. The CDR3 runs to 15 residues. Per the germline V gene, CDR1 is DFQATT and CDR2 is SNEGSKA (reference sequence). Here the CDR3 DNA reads TGCAGTGCTAAGGGATGGTCGCGGAACACAGGGGAGCTGTTTTTT. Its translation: CSAKGWSRNTGELFF.

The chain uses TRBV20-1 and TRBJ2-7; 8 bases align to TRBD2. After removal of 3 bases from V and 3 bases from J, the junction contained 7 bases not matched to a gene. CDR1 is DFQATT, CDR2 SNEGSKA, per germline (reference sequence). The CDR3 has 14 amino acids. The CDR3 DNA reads TGCAGTGCTAGGAGAGCGGGGGACGGCTACGAGCAGTACTTC. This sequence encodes CSARRAGDGYEQYF.

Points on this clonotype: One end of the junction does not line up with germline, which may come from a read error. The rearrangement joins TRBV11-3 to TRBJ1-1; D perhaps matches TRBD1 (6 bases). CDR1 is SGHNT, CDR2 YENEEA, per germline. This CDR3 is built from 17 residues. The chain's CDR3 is CSSDLGCRGTSNTEAFF. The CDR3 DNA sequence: TGTTCCAGCGACCTAGGGTGCCGCGGGACATCGAACACTGAAGCTTTCTTT.

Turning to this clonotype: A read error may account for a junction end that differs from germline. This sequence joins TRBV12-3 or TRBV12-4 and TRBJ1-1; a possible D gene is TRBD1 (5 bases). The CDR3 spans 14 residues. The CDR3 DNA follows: TGTGCCAGCAATCGGGCGGGACGGAACATTGAAGCTTTCTTT. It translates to CASNRAGRNIEAFF.

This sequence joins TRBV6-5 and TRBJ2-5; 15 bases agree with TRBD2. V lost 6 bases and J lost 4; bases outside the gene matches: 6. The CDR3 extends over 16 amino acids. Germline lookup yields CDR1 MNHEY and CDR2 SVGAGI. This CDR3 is CASRTLGLAGGETQYF. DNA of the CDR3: TGTGCCAGCAGAACCCTGGGACTAGCGGGGGGAGAGACCCAGTACTTC.

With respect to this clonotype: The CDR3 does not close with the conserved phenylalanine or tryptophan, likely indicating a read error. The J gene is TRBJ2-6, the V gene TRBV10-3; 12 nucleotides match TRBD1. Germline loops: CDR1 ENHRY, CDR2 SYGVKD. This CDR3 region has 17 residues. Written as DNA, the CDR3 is TGTACCATCACCGGAGAGGGACAGGGGGCTGGGGTCAACGTCCTGACTTTG. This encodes CTITGEGQGAGVNVLTL.

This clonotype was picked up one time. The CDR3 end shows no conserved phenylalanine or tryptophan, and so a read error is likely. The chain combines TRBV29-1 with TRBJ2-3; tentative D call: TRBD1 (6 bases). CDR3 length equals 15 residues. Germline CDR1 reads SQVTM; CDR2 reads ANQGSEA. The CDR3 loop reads CCVEGSGTTTDTQYS. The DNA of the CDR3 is TGCTGCGTTGAAGGATCGGGGACAACGACAGATACGCAGTATTCT.

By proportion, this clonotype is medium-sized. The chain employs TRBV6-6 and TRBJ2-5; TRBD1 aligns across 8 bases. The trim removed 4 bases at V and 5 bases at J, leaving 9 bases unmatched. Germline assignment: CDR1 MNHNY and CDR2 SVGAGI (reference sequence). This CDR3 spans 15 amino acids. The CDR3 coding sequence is TGTGCCAGCAGTTGGGCCGGACAGGGAGACGAGACCCAGTACTTC. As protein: CASSWAGQGDETQYF.

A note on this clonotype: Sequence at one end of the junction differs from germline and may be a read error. CDR3 loop: CAIIRTGGQNLQYF. The CDR3 bases are TGTGCCATCATCCGGACAGGGGGCCAAAACCTTCAGTACTTC. V is TRBV12-3 or TRBV12-4 and J is TRBJ2-4, with 11 bases that match TRBD1. The CDR3 is 14 residues long.

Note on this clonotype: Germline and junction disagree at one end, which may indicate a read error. DNA of the CDR3: TGTGCCACCATCACCATCAGGGAGGTGTATTCTGGGGCCAACGTCCTGGCTTTC. It is translated as CATITIREVYSGANVLAF. This chain links TRBV6-2 or TRBV6-3 with TRBJ2-6; D perhaps matches TRBD2 (6 bases). The germline gives CDR1 MNHEY, CDR2 SVGEGT. This CDR3 spans 18 amino acids.

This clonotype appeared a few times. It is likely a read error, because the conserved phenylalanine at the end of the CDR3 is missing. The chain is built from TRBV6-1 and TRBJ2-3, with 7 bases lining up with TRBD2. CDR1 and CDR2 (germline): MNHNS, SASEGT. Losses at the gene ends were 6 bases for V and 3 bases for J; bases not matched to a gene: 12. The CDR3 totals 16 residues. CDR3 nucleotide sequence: TGTGCCAGCAGATCCGAGCACGGGACTATAACAGATACGCAGTATTAT. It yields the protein CASRSEHGTITDTQYY.

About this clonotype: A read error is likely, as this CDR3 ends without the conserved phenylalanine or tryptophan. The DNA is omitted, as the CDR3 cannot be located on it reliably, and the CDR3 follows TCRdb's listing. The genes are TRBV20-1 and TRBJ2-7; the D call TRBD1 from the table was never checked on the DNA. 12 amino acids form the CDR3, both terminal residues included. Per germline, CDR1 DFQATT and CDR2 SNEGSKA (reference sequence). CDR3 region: CSPEGGLDEQYL.

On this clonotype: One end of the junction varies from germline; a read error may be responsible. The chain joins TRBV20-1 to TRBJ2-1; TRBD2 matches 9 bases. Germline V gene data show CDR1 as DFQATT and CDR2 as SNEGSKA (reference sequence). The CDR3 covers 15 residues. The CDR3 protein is CSAIGPSGILNEQFF. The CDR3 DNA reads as TGTAGTGCCATAGGGCCTAGCGGGATTTTGAATGAGCAGTTCTTC.

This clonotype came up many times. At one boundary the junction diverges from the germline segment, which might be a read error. This CDR3 reads CSATIMGPSVF. The CDR3 DNA is TGCAGTGCCACAATCATGGGACCCTCAGTCTTC. This rearrangement joins TRBV20-1 to TRBJ2-1; either TRBD1 or TRBD2 may supply D (5 bases each). The CDR3 sequence is 11 residues long. Looked up from germline, CDR1 is DFQATT and CDR2 is SNEGSKA (reference sequence).